This T cell receptor beta chain comes out of a study of shared clonotypes between healthy human individuals. Produced via immunoSEQ multiplex PCR; TCRdb's table is partial and in-frame only. Of roughly 2 million clones listed, almost 96% were seen once; the top ten hold about 0.13%. V was pared by 4 bases and J by 0 bases, with 3 bases of the junction left unmatched. The CDR3 runs 15 residues. Germline assignment: CDR1 MNHEY and CDR2 SMNVEV (reference sequence). The J gene is TRBJ1-2, the V gene TRBV27, with 9 bases aligning to TRBD1. This TCR came from a man between 18 and 29 years old in good health. The specimen was naive CD4+ T cells sorted from blood. Subset meaning: CD45RA+ positively selected. The CDR3 region has the DNA TGTGCCAGCAGTTCCACAGGGGGCCCTAACTATGGCTACACCTTC. Its translation is CASSSTGGPNYGYTF.